This T cell receptor beta chain was recorded in a study of neoadjuvant anti-PD-1 for oral cavity cancer (dated by TCRdb to about 2021). Broadly, across the study: Before curative-intent surgical resection, most patients were given three to four biweekly doses of nivolumab at 3 mg/kg. Patients who did not progress were given a fourth nivolumab dose at about day 43 and had definitive surgical resection on days 50-56. Under RECIST 1.1, patients with complete response, partial response or stable disease were classed as responders, and patients with progression were classed as non-responders. A roughly 35% response rate was observed in the parent correlative cohort, in which over nine patients were included.

Study-wide findings and limitations: Higher pretreatment blood TCRbeta clonality and lower post-treatment tumor TCRbeta clonality were correlated with higher pretreatment blood Treg/Th17 ratios. Only a few patients per response group were included in the TCR analyses, and the authors called for validation in larger cohorts. Greater tumor shrinkage correlated with larger post-treatment sizes of preexisting intratumoral clones, which suggests that expansion of preexisting clones contributed to response.

Based on the germline V gene, the CDR1 and CDR2 sequences are SGHAT and FQNNGV. The trim is 8 bases for V and 2 bases for J, with a gap of 12 bases between the germline ends. The CDR3, from cysteine to phenylalanine, totals 13 residues. Only the CDR3 region is kept as DNA, spanning 39 bases read in frame from base 1. Tumor libraries used mostly about 4.8 ug of input genomic DNA for survey sequencing, with two replicates per sample. TCRbeta libraries were prepared with the immunoSEQ hsTCRbeta kit according to the manufacturer's instructions. An Illumina NovaSeq 6000 S4 flow cell was used to sequence the final libraries, which had first been combined to 3 nM. Processing in the source paper ran as follows. Raw data preprocessing and quality control were performed with the immunoSEQ Analyzer. The analysis was restricted to productive rearrangements, with each unique CDR3 amino acid sequence defining a clonotype. Repertoire clonality was estimated as the Gini-Simpson index, which was calculated using the R package tcR. Student's t test was used to compare Gini indices, while Pearson correlation assessed associations with tumor size change. TCRdb mirrors the immuneACCESS table, restricted to in-frame sequences. Some clones are absent from its copies; in checked studies, under half trace to an unresolved V gene, and the reason for the others is unknown. V and J calls and clone size are as listed in that table; D and trimming were resolved from the DNA. This sample holds over 8,500 clones; over 50% were observed only once. The top ten constitute roughly 8% of the sample.

A note on this clone: Its antigen is not yet known. Qualities for individual bases were not recorded, and no much larger clone is one base off.

The time point tag for this specimen amounts to: before neoadjuvant nivolumab. Patients were newly diagnosed with stage II-IVA oral cavity squamous cell carcinoma and had received no prior systemic or radiation treatment. The cohort was composed of patients with HPV-negative, locally advanced oral cavity squamous cell carcinoma. Samples came from a longitudinal correlative study of a single-arm phase II trial of neoadjuvant nivolumab in oral cavity squamous cell carcinoma. Genomic DNA-based TCRbeta sequencing was performed on subject-matched pre- and post-treatment PBMCs and tumors from three responders and three non-responders. For tumor tissue, genomic DNA extraction relied on the Maxwell RSC DNA from Tissue kit.

This material consisted of tumor tissue, taken before nivolumab (anti-PD-1) treatment. The receptor chain draws on TRBV11-2 and TRBJ1-1; D gene: possibly TRBD1, on 5 matching bases. This TCR came from a person aged 35 to 85 with oral cavity squamous cell carcinoma. The DNA sequence reads TGTGCCAGCGAGGAGGGGCTCAACACTGAAGCTTTCTTT. Translated, it reads CASEEGLNTEAFF.